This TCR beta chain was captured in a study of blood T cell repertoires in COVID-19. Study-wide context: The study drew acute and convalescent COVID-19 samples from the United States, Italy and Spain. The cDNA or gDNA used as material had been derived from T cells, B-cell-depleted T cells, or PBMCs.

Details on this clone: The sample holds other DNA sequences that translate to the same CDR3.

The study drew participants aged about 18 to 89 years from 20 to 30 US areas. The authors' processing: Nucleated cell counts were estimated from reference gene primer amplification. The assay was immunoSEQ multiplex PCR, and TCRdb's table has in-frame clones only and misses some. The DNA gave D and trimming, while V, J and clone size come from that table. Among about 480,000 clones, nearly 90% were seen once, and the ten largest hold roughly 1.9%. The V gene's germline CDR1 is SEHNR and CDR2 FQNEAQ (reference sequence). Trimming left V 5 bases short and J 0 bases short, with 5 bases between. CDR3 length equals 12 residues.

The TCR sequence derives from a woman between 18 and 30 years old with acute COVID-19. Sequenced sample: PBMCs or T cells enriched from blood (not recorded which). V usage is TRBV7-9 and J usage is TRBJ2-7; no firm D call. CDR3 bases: TGTGCCAGCAGCCTAAGCTCCTACGAGCAGTACTTC. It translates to CASSLSSYEQYF.